One and the same sample provided the 24 T cell receptor beta chains below, sequenced in a study of T cell changes during pregnancy in multiple sclerosis. The protocol was immunoSEQ multiplex PCR, while the TCRdb copy is restricted to in-frame clones and leaves out a portion. The sample contains 75,000 to 80,000 clones, just over 90% of which appear only once. This specimen was peripheral blood, taken in the second trimester of pregnancy. These receptors all come from a female donor in good health, enrolled as a control in a pregnancy study.

The V and J genes are TRBV6-5 and TRBJ1-3; D ambiguous. The V gene lost 8 bases and the J gene lost 4 bases, with 15 bases spanning the gap. The germline CDR1 and CDR2 sequences are MNHEY and SVGAGI. CDR3 length equals 14 residues. This CDR3 reads CASGERRVGNTIYF. CDR3 nucleotides: TGTGCCAGCGGGGAGCGGAGGGTAGGAAACACCATATATTTT.

This chain connects TRBV6-5 to TRBJ2-3; possibly TRBD1 for D (6 bases). The CDR3 is 15 residues long. Germline V gene lookup returns CDR1 MNHEY and CDR2 SVGAGI. V was pared by 2 bases and J by 4 bases, with 13 bases between. CDR3 nucleotides: TGTGCCAGCAGTTACCTGGCAGCAGGGGCAGATACGCAGTATTTT. Its translation: CASSYLAAGADTQYF.

This chain connects TRBV7-8 to TRBJ1-1; D gene ambiguous. CDR3 size: 15 residues. Trimming removed 5 bases from V and 0 bases from J, with 13 bases in between. Germline V gene sequence: CDR1 SGHVS, CDR2 FQNEAQ. Written as DNA, the CDR3 is TGTGCCAGCAGCCCCTCAGGCAGCATGAACACTGAAGCTTTCTTT. Protein product: CASSPSGSMNTEAFF.

This chain connects TRBV4-3 to TRBJ2-7; D not certain. There are 14 residues in the CDR3. Germline assignment: CDR1 LGHNA and CDR2 YSLEER. The germline V and J ends were trimmed by 0 bases and 3 bases, with 9 bases remaining between them. This chain's CDR3 is CASSQESRYYEQYF. The CDR3, as DNA: TGCGCCAGCAGCCAAGAATCTCGGTACTACGAGCAGTACTTC.

The chain recombines TRBV11-3 with TRBJ1-2; 7 nucleotides line up with TRBD1. V lost 0 bases to trimming and J lost 10 bases; unmatched junction nucleotides: 5. The CDR3 extends over 13 amino acids. Germline V lookup: CDR1 SGHNT, CDR2 YENEEA. The CDR3 protein is CASSLEQGLFYTF. For the CDR3, the DNA is TGTGCCAGCAGCTTAGAACAGGGGCTCTTCTACACCTTC.

The chain couples TRBV19 to TRBJ1-1, with TRBD1 matching over 8 bases. J lost 3 bases, V lost 5 bases, and 2 bases had no gene match. CDR1 LNHDA and CDR2 SQIVND come from the germline V gene (reference sequence). The CDR3 length is 13 residues. The CDR3 loop is CASSADRDTEAFF. DNA for the CDR3: TGTGCCAGTAGTGCGGACAGGGACACTGAAGCTTTCTTT.

The CDR3, as DNA: TGTGCCAGCAGCGTGGGACAGGGGAGGTACGAGCAGTACTTC. This encodes CASSVGQGRYEQYF. This chain connects TRBV9 to TRBJ2-7; 10 bases match TRBD1. The germline CDR1 and CDR2 sequences are SGDLS and YYNGEE. The CDR3 has 14 amino acids. V lost 2 bases and J lost 4; bases outside the gene matches: 3.

The rearrangement uses TRBV19 and TRBJ1-2; D is unresolved. The germline V gene encodes CDR1 LNHDA and CDR2 SQIVND (reference sequence). This CDR3 is 16 amino acids long. Trimming took off 3 bases at V and 0 bases at J, with 14 bases between the two ends. The CDR3 sequence: CASSIPAGAPNYGYTF. The CDR3 DNA sequence: TGTGCCAGTAGTATTCCGGCAGGCGCTCCTAACTATGGCTACACCTTC.

V and J are TRBV30 and TRBJ1-3; D gene ambiguous. This CDR3 is built from 13 residues. Germline V gene sequence: CDR1 GTSNPN, CDR2 SVGIG (reference sequence). V was clipped by 7 bases and J by 0 bases, with 10 bases between them. CDR3 bases: TGTGCCTCTACAGACAACTCTGGAAACACCATATATTTT. It codes for CASTDNSGNTIYF.

This clone appeared a single time. This chain uses TRBV5-6 with TRBJ2-7; 7 bases align to TRBD2. CDR1 is SGHDT and CDR2 is YYEEEE in the germline V gene. This CDR3 spans 14 amino acids. J lost 6 bases, V lost 1 base, and 7 bases had no gene match. The CDR3 reads CASSLLSGGGEQYF. CDR3 in DNA: TGTGCCAGCAGCTTGCTAAGTGGCGGGGGCGAGCAGTACTTC. Variable domain in full (rest from reference TRBV5-6 and TRBJ2-7): DAGVTQSPTHLIKTRGQQVTLRCSPKSGHDTVSWYQQALGQGPQFIFQYYEEEERQRGNFPDRFSGHQFPNYSSELNVNALLLGDSALYLCASSLLSGGGEQYFGPGTRLTVT.

The CDR3 bases are TGTGCCAGCAGCCAGTCTACAGTGGGCTACACCTTC. Translating gives CASSQSTVGYTF. The gene calls are TRBV9 and TRBJ1-2; D not resolved. The CDR3 is 12 residues long. Germline assignment: CDR1 SGDLS and CDR2 YYNGEE. With 4 bases removed from V and 8 bases from J, the gap between germline ends came to 12 bases.

This clone was seen a few times. The chain carries TRBV14 and TRBJ1-2, with D possibly matching TRBD1 (6 bases). Germline V lookup: CDR1 SGHDN, CDR2 FVKESK. V lost 1 base to trimming and J lost 9 bases, with 12 bases between them. The length of the CDR3 is 13 residues. DNA for the CDR3: TGTGCCAGCAGCCAAGTTCAGGGGACGCGCTACACCTTC. Translating it yields CASSQVQGTRYTF. Combining the CDR3 with reference TRBV14 and TRBJ1-2 gives the whole variable domain EAGVTQFPSHSVIEKGQTVTLRCDPISGHDNLYWYRRVMGKEIKFLLHFVKESKQDESGMPNNRFLAERTGGTYSTLKVQPAELEDSGVYFCASSQVQGTRYTFGSGTRLTVV.

J is TRBJ1-4 and V is TRBV6-5, with D uncertain. Between the trimmed V and J ends, which lost 7 bases and 8 bases, there was a span of 11 bases. The CDR3 spans 12 residues. Germline assignment: CDR1 MNHEY and CDR2 SVGAGI. DNA for the CDR3: TGTGCCAGCACATCCGGTCTCGAAAAACTGTTTTTT. Translation gives CASTSGLEKLFF.

This chain joins TRBV11-3 and TRBJ2-3, with TRBD1 matching over 7 bases. Germline loops: CDR1 SGHNT, CDR2 YENEEA. The CDR3 sequence is 16 residues long. V was clipped by 1 base and J by 2 bases; unmatched bases: 6. The CDR3 DNA sequence: TGTGCCAGCAGCTTAGCCCGGACAGGAAACACAGATACGCAGTATTTT. Residues: CASSLARTGNTDTQYF. Drawing the rest from reference TRBV11-3 and TRBJ2-3, the complete variable domain is EAGVVQSPRYKIIEKKQPVAFWCNPISGHNTLYWYLQNLGQGPELLIRYENEEAVDDSQLPKDRFSAERLKGVDSTLKIQPAELGDSAVYLCASSLARTGNTDTQYFGPGTRLTVL.

This clone is a singleton in its sample. The V gene is TRBV5-1, the J gene TRBJ2-6, with D uncertain. CDR3 length equals 15 residues. V was shortened by 4 bases and J by 4 bases, with 12 bases between the two germline ends. The germline V gene has CDR1 SGHRS and CDR2 YFSETQ. In DNA form, the CDR3 reads TGCGCCAGCAGCAACGAGGTATCCGGGGCCAACGTCCTGACTTTC. This encodes CASSNEVSGANVLTF.

The chain links TRBV2 to TRBJ2-3; the match to TRBD2 covers 9 bases. The ends lost 7 bases at V and 3 bases at J; junction bases unmatched: 8. The germline V gene has CDR1 SNHLY and CDR2 FYNNEI. The CDR3 loop spans 15 amino acids. CDR3 residues: CASMRSGGRTDTQYF. CDR3 in DNA: TGTGCCAGCATGCGTAGCGGGGGCAGGACAGATACGCAGTATTTT. Combining the CDR3 with reference TRBV2 and TRBJ2-3 gives the whole variable domain EPEVTQTPSHQVTQMGQEVILRCVPISNHLYFYWYRQILGQKVEFLVSFYNNEISEKSEIFDDQFSVERPDGSNFTLKIRSTKLEDSAMYFCASMRSGGRTDTQYFGPGTRLTVL.

The chain has TRBV19 and TRBJ2-4; 7 bases are shared with TRBD1. V gave up 3 bases and J gave up 0 bases; unmatched junction bases: 5. The CDR3 totals 16 residues. In germline, CDR1 is LNHDA, CDR2 SQIVND (reference sequence). CDR3 residues: CASSIGTELAKNIQYF. CDR3 in DNA: TGTGCCAGTAGTATCGGGACAGAATTAGCCAAAAACATTCAGTACTTC.

This sequence joins TRBV6-5 and TRBJ2-1, with 7 bases that match TRBD1. Germline V gene sequence: CDR1 MNHEY, CDR2 SVGAGI. V was pared by 0 bases and J by 7 bases, with 9 bases of the junction left unmatched. The CDR3 runs 16 residues. This CDR3 is CASSYSGRTGANEQFF. CDR3 sequence (DNA): TGTGCCAGCAGTTACTCGGGACGAACAGGGGCAAATGAGCAGTTCTTC.

V and J are TRBV5-6 and TRBJ1-1; D uncertain. Germline V lookup: CDR1 SGHDT, CDR2 YYEEEE. The germline V and J ends were trimmed by 4 bases and 0 bases, with 10 bases remaining between them. The CDR3 sequence is 14 residues long. CDR3 sequence reads: CASSRSGMNTEAFF. The CDR3, as DNA: TGTGCCAGCAGCCGGTCGGGGATGAACACTGAAGCTTTCTTT.

V gene TRBV4-1 combines with J gene TRBJ2-5; D is perhaps TRBD1 (6 bases). The V gene's germline CDR1 is MGHRA and CDR2 YSYEKL. This CDR3 spans 15 amino acids. V was clipped by 1 base and J by 2 bases, with 11 bases between them. The CDR3, as DNA: TGCGCCAGCAGCCAAGGTGGGCAGGGGCAAGAGACCCAGTACTTC. Translating gives CASSQGGQGQETQYF.

The V gene is TRBV19, the J gene TRBJ1-1; 8 bases are a match to TRBD1. The germline gives CDR1 LNHDA, CDR2 SQIVND (reference sequence). Trimming took 6 bases from V and 1 from J; bases not matched to a gene: 13. The length of the CDR3 is 17 residues. DNA of the CDR3: TGTGCCAGTAGACCTTCCGGGACAGGTTATCCGAACACTGAAGCTTTCTTT. Translated, it gives CASRPSGTGYPNTEAFF.

This clone was seen just once. The chain recombines TRBV9 with TRBJ2-1; 9 bases are a match to TRBD2. This CDR3 has 15 residues. The germline V gene has CDR1 SGDLS and CDR2 YYNGEE. V lost 0 bases to trimming and J lost 5 bases; unmatched junction nucleotides: 3. CDR3 DNA sequence: TGTGCCAGCAGCGTAGGACTAGCGGTGAACAATGAGCAGTTCTTC. Translation gives CASSVGLAVNNEQFF.

This clone was seen once. The chain carries TRBV10-3 and TRBJ2-7, with 7 bases that match TRBD1. The CDR3 has 14 amino acids. Trimming at V came to 3 bases and at J to 1 base, leaving 3 bases not matched to a gene. In germline, CDR1 is ENHRY, CDR2 SYGVKD. The CDR3: CAISDGQVSYEQYF. The CDR3 coding sequence is TGTGCCATCAGTGACGGACAGGTGTCCTACGAGCAGTACTTC.

The V gene is TRBV9, the J gene TRBJ1-2; the match to TRBD1 covers 8 bases. The CDR3 totals 17 residues. Germline-derived CDR1 and CDR2 are SGDLS and YYNGEE. The J segment lost 8 bases and the V segment lost 0 bases, leaving 15 bases of the junction unmatched. CDR3 sequence: CASSVDPQGGIVRGYTF. For the CDR3, the DNA is TGTGCCAGCAGCGTAGACCCACAGGGGGGGATTGTTCGCGGCTACACCTTC.